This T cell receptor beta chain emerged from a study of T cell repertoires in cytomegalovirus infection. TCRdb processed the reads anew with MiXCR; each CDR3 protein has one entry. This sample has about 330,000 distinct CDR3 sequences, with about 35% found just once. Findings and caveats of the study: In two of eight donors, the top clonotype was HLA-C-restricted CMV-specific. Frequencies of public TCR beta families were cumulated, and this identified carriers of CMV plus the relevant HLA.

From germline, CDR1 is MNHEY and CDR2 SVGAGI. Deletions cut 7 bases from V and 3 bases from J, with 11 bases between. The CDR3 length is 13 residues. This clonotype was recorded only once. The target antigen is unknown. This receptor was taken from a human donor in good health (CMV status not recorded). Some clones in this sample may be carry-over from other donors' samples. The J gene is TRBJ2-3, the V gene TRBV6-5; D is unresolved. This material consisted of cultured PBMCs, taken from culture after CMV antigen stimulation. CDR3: CASTRRPTDTQYF. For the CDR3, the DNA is TGTGCCAGCACCCGACGACCTACAGATACGCAGTATTTT.